Each of the 14 T cell receptor beta chains below was sequenced from the same sample in a study of cytomegalovirus exposure and HLA in healthy donors. The PCR contained 60 Vbeta and 13 Jbeta primers. Assay used: immunoSEQ multiplex PCR; TCRdb lists only in-frame clones, some missing. There are over 50,000 clones in the sample; 70% to 80% occur only once, and 45% to 60% lies in the top ten. Material for sequencing was PBMCs. These TCRs come from a man aged 45-65 years in good health and CMV-seropositive.

The V gene is TRBV4-3, the J gene TRBJ1-4; maybe TRBD1 (5 bases). Trimming left V 0 bases short and J 8 bases short, with 16 bases between. This CDR3 is built from 16 residues. The germline CDR1 and CDR2 sequences are LGHNA and YSLEER. The CDR3 reads CASSQDLGGTEEKLFF. Written as DNA, the CDR3 is TGCGCCAGCAGCCAAGATTTGGGAGGGACGGAGGAAAAACTGTTTTTT.

The chain recombines TRBV2 with TRBJ2-5, with 12 nucleotides matching TRBD2. Germline lookup yields CDR1 SNHLY and CDR2 FYNNEI. V dropped 3 bases and J dropped 5; count of bases not matched to a gene: 7. This CDR3 region has 16 residues. DNA of the CDR3: TGTGCCAGCAGTGACGCAGGGACTAGCGGGTTTGAGACCCAGTACTTC. As protein: CASSDAGTSGFETQYF.

The DNA for the CDR3 is TGTGCCAGCAGTTACTCTGGGGAAGGGGTCTACGAGCAGTACTTC. Its protein is CASSYSGEGVYEQYF. The chain recombines TRBV6-5 with TRBJ2-7; the D gene is possibly TRBD1 (5 bases). V dropped 0 bases and J dropped 3 bases, with 12 bases sitting between them. This CDR3 region has 15 residues. Germline V gives CDR1 MNHEY, CDR2 SVGAGI.

The chain uses TRBV5-1 and TRBJ2-6; 8 bases fit TRBD1. J lost 2 bases, V lost 3 bases, and 4 bases had no gene match. CDR1 is SGHRS, CDR2 YFSETQ, per germline. This CDR3 spans 16 amino acids. In DNA, the CDR3 is TGCGCCAGCAGCTCGGACAGGGCTCCTGGGGCCAACGTCCTGACTTTC. Protein product: CASSSDRAPGANVLTF.

Comments on this clone: One junction end does not reproduce the germline sequence, and a read error may be involved. The CDR3 DNA reads as TGTTCCAGCAGCTTAGCCGACAGAGCAACTAATGAAAAACTGTTTTTT. It yields the protein CSSSLADRATNEKLFF. The chain employs TRBV7-9 and TRBJ1-4; possibly TRBD1 for D (5 bases). CDR1 and CDR2 (germline): SEHNR, FQNEAQ (reference sequence). There are 16 residues in the CDR3.

CDR3 region: CASKSREEGTQYF. As DNA, the CDR3 is TGTGCCAGCAAGAGCAGGGAGGAGGGTACGCAGTATTTT. The chain carries TRBV27 and TRBJ2-3; D may be TRBD2 (6 bases). Trimming took off 7 bases at V and 8 bases at J, with 16 bases between the two ends. There are 13 residues in the CDR3. Germline CDR1 reads MNHEY; CDR2 reads SMNVEV (reference sequence).

This chain connects TRBV6-5 to TRBJ2-3; a weak D match, TRBD2 (6 bases). The germline V and J ends were trimmed by 6 bases and 2 bases, with 9 bases remaining between them. The CDR3 covers 13 residues. Per germline, CDR1 MNHEY and CDR2 SVGAGI. For the CDR3, the DNA is TGTGCCAGCAGCCGGACTATCACAGATACGCAGTATTTT. Translated, it gives CASSRTITDTQYF.

This clone was seen once. This chain uses TRBV7-9 with TRBJ2-2; D is undetermined. CDR1 SEHNR and CDR2 FQNEAQ come from the germline V gene (reference sequence). This CDR3 has 13 residues. Trimming pared 8 bases from V and 0 bases from J, leaving 7 bases between. This chain's CDR3 is CASETSNTGELFF. The CDR3 nucleotides are TGTGCCAGCGAGACTTCGAACACCGGGGAGCTGTTTTTT.

CDR3 in DNA: TGTGCCAGCTCACCACCAACTAGCGGGAGGGCCGGGAATGAGCAGTTCTTC. Translation: CASSPPTSGRAGNEQFF. The chain combines TRBV18 with TRBJ2-1; 13 nucleotides line up with TRBD2. V lost 0 bases and J lost 7; bases outside the gene matches: 6. From germline, CDR1 is KGHSH and CDR2 LQKENI. CDR3 length: 17 amino acids.

A single count supports this clone. The chain joins TRBV29-1 to TRBJ1-1; D uncertain. V lost 3 bases and J 1 base, leaving 9 bases between the germline ends. There are 13 residues in the CDR3. The germline gives CDR1 SQVTM, CDR2 ANQGSEA. The CDR3 sequence is CSVDAGKNTEAFF. As DNA, the CDR3 is TGCAGCGTTGACGCCGGGAAGAACACTGAAGCTTTCTTT.

The chain couples TRBV30 to TRBJ2-7, with 8 positions matching TRBD2. V was pared by 3 bases and J by 3 bases, with 4 bases of the junction left unmatched. This CDR3 comprises 13 residues. Germline V gene sequence: CDR1 GTSNPN, CDR2 SVGIG (reference sequence). The CDR3 sequence is CAWSHGTSYEQYF. In DNA, the CDR3 is TGTGCCTGGAGCCACGGGACTAGCTACGAGCAGTACTTC.

The chain links TRBV2 to TRBJ1-2; 12 bases are shared with TRBD1. The CDR3 length is 16 residues. In germline, CDR1 is SNHLY, CDR2 FYNNEI. V gave up 0 bases and J gave up 8 bases; unmatched junction bases: 7. The CDR3 DNA sequence: TGTGCCAGCAGTGAAGCGCTTCGGGACAGGGGGCGAGGCTACACCTTC. It specifies CASSEALRDRGRGYTF.

There are a few counts of this clone. The gene calls are TRBV5-4 and TRBJ1-2; TRBD1 agrees at 11 bases. Germline CDR1 SGHNT, CDR2 YYREEE (reference sequence). V dropped 4 bases and J dropped 3; count of bases not matched to a gene: 8. CDR3 size: 16 residues. CDR3 sequence (DNA): TGTGCCAGCAGCCTGGATGGGACAGGGGGGGACTATGGCTACACCTTC. Translating it yields CASSLDGTGGDYGYTF.

The chain uses TRBV7-2 and TRBJ2-3, with 7 nucleotides matching TRBD2. This CDR3 contains 16 residues. V trimming: 5 bases; J trimming: 2 bases; junction bases outside the gene matches: 10. Per germline, CDR1 SGHTA and CDR2 FQGNSA. The CDR3 DNA reads TGTGCCAGCAGCCGGGGGAGCGGGGCATTCACAGATACGCAGTATTTT. As protein: CASSRGSGAFTDTQYF.